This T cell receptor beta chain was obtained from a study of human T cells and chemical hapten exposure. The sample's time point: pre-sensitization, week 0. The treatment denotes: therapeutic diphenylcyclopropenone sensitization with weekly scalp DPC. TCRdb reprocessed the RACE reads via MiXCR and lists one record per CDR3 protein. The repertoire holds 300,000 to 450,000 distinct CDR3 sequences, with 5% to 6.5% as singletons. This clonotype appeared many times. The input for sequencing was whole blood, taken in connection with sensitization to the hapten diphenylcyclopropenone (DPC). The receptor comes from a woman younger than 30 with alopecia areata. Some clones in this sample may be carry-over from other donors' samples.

This CDR3 is CASSPSTGATGELFF. The CDR3 nucleotides read TGTGCCAGCAGTCCCTCGACAGGGGCCACCGGGGAGCTGTTTTTT. The rearrangement links TRBV7-9 to TRBJ2-2, with TRBD1 matching 8 bases. CDR1 SEHNR and CDR2 FQNEAQ come from the germline V gene (reference sequence). Trimming at V came to 6 bases and at J to 4 bases, leaving 7 bases not matched to a gene. CDR3 length equals 15 residues.